This T cell receptor (beta chain) is from a study of blood T cell repertoires in COVID-19. At the level of the study: Sites across the United States, Italy and Spain contributed samples from acute and convalescent COVID-19. T cells, B-cell-depleted T cells, or PBMCs provided the cDNA or gDNA that served as material.

CDR3 length: 13 residues. The germline V gene has CDR1 LNHDA and CDR2 SQIVND (reference sequence). V lost 8 bases and J lost 3; bases outside the gene matches: 2. Authors' data handling: Estimation of nucleated cell counts relied on the amplification of reference gene primers. Clones were sequenced by immunoSEQ multiplex PCR, and TCRdb holds only the in-frame ones, with some missing. D and trimming come from the DNA, and the V and J calls and clone size come from that table. The table shows roughly 130,000 clones, with about four fifths occurring only once. The V and J genes are TRBV19 and TRBJ2-3, with TRBD1 matching 10 bases. Sequenced: peripheral blood. The TCR originated in a man in his 60s with active or convalescent COVID-19. CDR3 DNA: TGTGCCAGTTCGGACAGGGGGACAGATACGCAGTATTTT. Its translation: CASSDRGTDTQYF.